This T cell receptor beta chain was recovered during a study of type 1 and type 2 diabetes patients (dated by TCRdb to 2016 to 2017). The study in broad terms: Nine type 1 diabetes patients, four type 2 diabetes patients and six nondiabetic controls were recruited in China to form the cohort. Throughout the study, CD4 or CD8 MicroBeads on MACS columns were used to positively select CD4+ and CD8+ T cells from PBMCs. A total of roughly 20,000,000 paired-end reads was generated across the whole study. In the study, high-throughput sequencing was used to profile TCRbeta repertoires so that type 1 diabetes, type 2 diabetes and nondiabetic individuals could be compared. Type 2 diabetes patients were used as a disease comparison group for the type 1 diabetes patients. V gene usage was similar between approximately 20-cycle and roughly 25-cycle amplification, suggesting similar primer efficiencies and random PCR bias. TCRbeta libraries were sequenced paired-end on Illumina HiSeq 2000 or MiSeq instruments. Results the study describes overall, beyond this receptor: Type 2 diabetes patients had few highly-expanded CD4+ clones, median one, accounting for a median roughly 3.7% of reads. Because only a limited number of T2D and control samples were sequenced, some T1D-only HECs might also appear in more T2D or control samples. In both CD4+ and CD8+ T cells, type 2 diabetes repertoires were highly diverse, with diversity significantly greater than that of type 1 diabetes repertoires. Age and gender were not matched between study groups, possibly biasing interpretation. Highly correlated V and J gene usage patterns were observed for type 2 diabetes and control samples, with an average of around 0.97 between samples.

All diabetic patients met standard classification criteria for type 1 or type 2 diabetes, with glucose and C-peptide assessed by WHO-recommended methods. Donors with other autoimmune diseases or infections within the previous four weeks were excluded. From each participant, around 10 milliliters of peripheral blood were collected. LymphoPrep density separation was used to isolate PBMCs. This clonotype was recorded many times. The specificity of this receptor is unknown. Per-base qualities were not stored, and no clone one base away is much larger. Spanning cysteine to phenylalanine, the CDR3 consists of 14 amino acids. Just the 42-base CDR3 DNA is kept, in frame starting at base 1. Cut back by 11 bases and 6 bases, the V and J ends lie 17 bases apart. CDR1 and CDR2 (SNHLY, FYNNEI) derive from the germline V gene. Sequencing was carried out with an Illumina MiSeq. For TCRbeta CDR3 amplification, the template was genomic DNA taken from the sorted T cell subsets. The TCRbeta CDR3 region was amplified by multiplex PCR with 30 forward and 13 reverse primers. PCR products were purified with AMPure XP beads, after which indices and adaptors were added in a second approximately 25-cycle PCR. Before sequencing, the libraries were purified from gel with the QIAquick Gel Extraction Kit. The published analysis was carried out like this. FLASH was used to merge paired-end reads, and IgBLAST was used to align the merged reads to IMGT V, D and J germline references. Reads with below 70% alignment identity to germline references were discarded, leaving 8.5 million to 14 million reads study-wide. CDR3 boundaries, reading frame and productivity were assigned according to IMGT definitions. A highly-expanded clone was defined as any clone making up 1% or more of reads, and normalized Shannon entropy served as the measure of diversity. Unpaired two-tailed t-tests were used to test group differences in Shannon entropy. TCRdb itself trimmed the public reads at Q25 with fastp, ran MiXCR and retained productive beta chains. All rows with the same CDR3 protein become a single entry with the most common DNA and genes. These V and J calls originate from TCRdb's pipeline instead of the authors' own analysis. The sample data list about 290,000 distinct CDR3 sequences, and 40% to 50% of these were observed just once. 12% to 15% of the sample is held by the ten biggest clonotypes.

This clonotype originated in a man in his late teens or twenties with type 2 diabetes. The rearranged chain carries TRBV2 and TRBJ1-6; too little of a D gene remains to name it. The sequenced sample was peripheral blood mononuclear cells (PBMCs). The CDR3 region: CAHNKGSSNSPLHF. The DNA reads as follows: TGTGCCCACAATAAAGGCAGCTCTAATTCACCCCTCCACTTT.